This entry concerns a single TCR beta chain. Its antigen is not known. This sample was taken from a study of T cells in localized non-small cell lung cancer. The table came from immunoSEQ multiplex PCR; TCRdb's copy has only in-frame clones and leaves some out. The table shows 20,000 to 30,000 clones, with 75% to 90% occurring only once. Study-level points and caveats: Uninvolved nearby lung showed the greatest T cell clonality, exceeding that found in tumor. Heterogeneity cannot be ruled out, as sequencing used one tumor region only.

The sample consisted of peripheral blood, taken before any cancer treatment. The clonotype comes from a female donor of 60 years or more with stage II squamous cell lung carcinoma.

The CDR3 sequence: CASSEGLAGANTGELFF. CDR3 coding DNA: TGTGCCAGCAGCGAGGGGCTAGCGGGGGCAAACACCGGGGAGCTGTTTTTT. The rearrangement joins TRBV9 to TRBJ2-2; 10 bases map to TRBD2. The CDR3 consists of 17 residues. Germline-derived CDR1 and CDR2 are SGDLS and YYNGEE. V shed 3 bases and J 2 bases; nucleotides not matched to a gene: 7.